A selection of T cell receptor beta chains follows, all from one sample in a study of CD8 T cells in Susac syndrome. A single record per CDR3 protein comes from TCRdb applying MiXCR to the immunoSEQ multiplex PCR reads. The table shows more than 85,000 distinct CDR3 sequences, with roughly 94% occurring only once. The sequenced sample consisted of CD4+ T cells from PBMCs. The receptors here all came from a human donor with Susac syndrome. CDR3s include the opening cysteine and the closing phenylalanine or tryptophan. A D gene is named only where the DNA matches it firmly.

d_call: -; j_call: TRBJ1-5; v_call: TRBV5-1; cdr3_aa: CASSLVPDSNQPQHF
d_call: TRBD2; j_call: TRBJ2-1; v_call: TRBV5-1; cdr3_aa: CASSSSGTSDGGEQFF
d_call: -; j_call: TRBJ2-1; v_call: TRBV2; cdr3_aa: CASSEAIASGEQFF
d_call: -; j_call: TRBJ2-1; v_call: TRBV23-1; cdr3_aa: CASSQSRGYNEQFF
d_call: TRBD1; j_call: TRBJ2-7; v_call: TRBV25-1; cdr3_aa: CASSRGWGYEQYF
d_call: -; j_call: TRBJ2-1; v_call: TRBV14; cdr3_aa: CASSQDENEQFF
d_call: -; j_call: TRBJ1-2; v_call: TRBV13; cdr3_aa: CASSLRSDGYGYTF
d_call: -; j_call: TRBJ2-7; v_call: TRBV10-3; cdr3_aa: CAISPGNEQYF
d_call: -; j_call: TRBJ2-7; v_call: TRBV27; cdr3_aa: CASSLTGRGLEQYF
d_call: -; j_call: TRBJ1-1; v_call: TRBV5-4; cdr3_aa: CASTPKTENTEAFF
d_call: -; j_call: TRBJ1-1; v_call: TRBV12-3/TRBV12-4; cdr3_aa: CASSRGAAEAFF
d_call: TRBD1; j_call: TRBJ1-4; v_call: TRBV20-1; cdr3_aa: CSAEGTGGEKLFF
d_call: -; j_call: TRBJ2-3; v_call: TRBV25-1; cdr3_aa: CASSEYITDTQYF
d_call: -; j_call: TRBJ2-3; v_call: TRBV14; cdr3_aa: CASSPQIVSDTQYF
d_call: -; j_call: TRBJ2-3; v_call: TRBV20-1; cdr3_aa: CSAFSLRGQIVGSTDTQYF
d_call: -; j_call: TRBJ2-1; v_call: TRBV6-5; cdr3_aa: CASSPLGAAYEQFF
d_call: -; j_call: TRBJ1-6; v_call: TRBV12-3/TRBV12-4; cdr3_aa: CASSFGVGNSPLHF
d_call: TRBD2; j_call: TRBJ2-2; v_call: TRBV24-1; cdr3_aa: CATSDLAGTTGELFF